This T cell receptor beta chain was recovered during a study of early T cells in non-severe SARS-CoV-2 infection. Study summary: Chains were unpaired, as sequencing was done on bulk RNA from unsorted whole blood.

The CDR3 spans 15 residues. V dropped 5 bases and J dropped 0 bases, with 13 bases sitting between them. Germline lookup yields CDR1 LGHNT and CDR2 FRNRAP. This clonotype was observed many times. The library protocol tagged individual cDNA molecules with unique molecular identifiers. Using its own MiXCR run on the 5' RACE reads, TCRdb lists one record per CDR3 protein. The data show roughly 80,000 distinct CDR3 sequences, about 17% seen once. The material sequenced was whole blood. The receptor's source is an adult who was a healthcare worker with PCR-confirmed SARS-CoV-2 infection or an uninfected control (not recorded which). The chain employs TRBV12-5 and TRBJ2-5, with a weak D call TRBD2 (6 bases). The CDR3 sequence is CASGHGGAYQETQYF. The CDR3 DNA reads as TGTGCTAGTGGTCACGGCGGGGCGTACCAAGAGACCCAGTACTTC.